Following are 28 T cell receptor beta chains from one sample sequenced in a study of T cells in Graves' hyperthyroidism and ophthalmopathy. RNA transcripts served as the template for amplifying TCR beta CDR3 regions. The HTBI primer set was used in a first-round RT-PCR of the TCR CDR3. From the multiplex PCR reads, TCRdb called clonotypes with MiXCR, one entry per CDR3 protein. The table shows 600,000 to 850,000 distinct CDR3 sequences, with around a sixth occurring only once. The specimen sequenced was blood. The receptors originated from a woman aged 50 to 60 with Graves' hyperthyroidism that later progressed to Graves' ophthalmopathy.

This chain connects TRBV5-6 to TRBJ1-1; D remains unclear. Trimming removed 10 bases from V and 5 bases from J, with 15 bases in between. This CDR3 is 12 amino acids long. Germline V gene sequence: CDR1 SGHDT, CDR2 YYEEEE. CDR3: CASGLTNTEAFF. CDR3 bases: TGTGCCTCGGGCCTTACGAATACTGAAGCTTTCTTT.

This clonotype was detected only a few times. The gene calls are TRBV10-2 and TRBJ1-3; D is uncertain. This CDR3 contains 15 residues. The germline gives CDR1 WSHSY, CDR2 SAAADI. The V end lost 0 bases, the J end lost 1 base, and 7 bases lay between the germline ends. CDR3 sequence reads: CASSESVPSGNTIYF. The CDR3 nucleotides read TGCGCCAGCAGTGAGTCGGTCCCATCTGGAAACACCATATATTTT.

This clonotype has just a few counts. The J gene is TRBJ1-6, the V gene TRBV5-1; TRBD1 matches at 12 bases. The CDR3 length is 16 residues. CDR1 and CDR2 (germline): SGHRS, YFSETQ. The J segment lost 9 bases and the V segment lost 0 bases, leaving 4 bases of the junction unmatched. DNA for the CDR3: TGCGCCAGCAGCTTGGGAGGGACAGGGGGCGCTTCACCCCTCCACTTT. Its translation: CASSLGGTGGASPLHF. Filled out from reference TRBV5-1 and TRBJ1-6, the complete variable domain reads KAGVTQTPRYLIKTRGQQVTLSCSPISGHRSVSWYQQTPGQGLQFLFEYFSETQRNKGNFPGRFSGRQFSNSRSEMNVSTLELGDSALYLCASSLGGTGGASPLHFGNGTRLTVT.

This rearrangement joins TRBV6-2 or TRBV6-3 to TRBJ2-3; D possibly uses TRBD1 or TRBD2 (5 bases each). The CDR3 consists of 16 residues. Germline CDR1 reads MNHEY; CDR2 reads SVGEGT. Trimming stripped 6 bases from V and 0 bases from J, with 16 bases between. Here the CDR3 reads CASRMDGTTSTDTQYF. The CDR3, as DNA: TGTGCCAGCAGGATGGACGGGACGACTAGCACAGATACGCAGTATTTT.

This clonotype was seen many times. V usage is TRBV7-8 and J usage is TRBJ2-3; D call uncertain. V shed 4 bases and J shed 4 bases, with 15 bases lying between them. Germline V gene lookup returns CDR1 SGHVS and CDR2 FQNEAQ. This CDR3 contains 15 residues. The CDR3 nucleotides are TGTGCCAGCAGCTCATCGTGGGCTCGTGCAGATACGCAGTATTTT. Translation: CASSSSWARADTQYF.

The chain has TRBV12-3 or TRBV12-4 and TRBJ1-3, with D possibly being TRBD1 (6 bases). This CDR3 spans 12 amino acids. Trimming took 6 bases from V and 11 from J, leaving 14 bases between them. The CDR3 spells CASRLHPGAIYF. In nucleotides, the CDR3 is TGTGCCAGCAGACTACATCCAGGGGCCATATATTTT.

This clonotype has a handful of counts. The chain recombines TRBV10-3 with TRBJ2-1, with TRBD2 identical over 16 bases. The CDR3 has 18 amino acids. CDR1 is ENHRY, CDR2 SYGVKD, per germline. The trim removed 7 bases at V and 7 bases at J, leaving 13 bases unmatched. The CDR3 nucleotides are TGTGCCATCAATACCGCCGGGACTAGCGGGGGGGCGGGTAATGAGCAGTTCTTC. Amino acids: CAINTAGTSGGAGNEQFF.

This clonotype was seen at least ten times. The chain couples TRBV12-3 or TRBV12-4 to TRBJ2-2; the match to TRBD2 covers 8 bases. With 4 bases clipped from V and 6 bases from J, the junction kept 13 bases outside the gene matches. This CDR3 contains 17 residues. The CDR3 DNA follows: TGTGCCAGCAGTTCACTAGGGGAGCGGGGGATTTCCGGGGAGCTGTTTTTT. Protein product: CASSSLGERGISGELFF.

This clonotype was observed at least ten times. The chain carries TRBV5-6 and TRBJ2-1; 9 bases align to TRBD2. CDR1 is SGHDT and CDR2 is YYEEEE in the germline V gene. There are 14 residues in the CDR3. V was pared by 1 base and J by 9 bases, with 5 bases of the junction left unmatched. CDR3 region: CASSLWGLATEQFF. The CDR3 DNA reads as TGTGCCAGCAGCTTGTGGGGACTAGCTACTGAGCAGTTCTTC.

In its sample, this clonotype was seen a few times. V usage is TRBV20-1 and J usage is TRBJ2-5; tentative D call: TRBD2 (6 bases). The CDR3 runs 14 residues. Trimming pared 4 bases from V and 1 base from J, leaving 13 bases between. Germline CDR1 DFQATT, CDR2 SNEGSKA (reference sequence). The DNA for the CDR3 is TGCAGTGCTAATAAACCGGGACTCCAAGAGACCCAGTACTTC. Its protein product is CSANKPGLQETQYF.

This clonotype was counted at least ten times. The chain is built from TRBV7-2 and TRBJ2-7; 8 nucleotides match TRBD2. This CDR3 comprises 16 residues. J was trimmed by 4 bases and V by 3 bases; bases with no gene match: 11. Germline CDR1 reads SGHTA; CDR2 reads FQGNSA. CDR3 coding DNA: TGTGCCAGCAGCTTTTCGCGGGGGGTTAGTGGATACGAGCAGTACTTC. The encoded protein is CASSFSRGVSGYEQYF.

This clonotype was detected ten times or more. CDR3 sequence reads: CASRGLAGSSTDTQYF. In DNA form, the CDR3 reads TGCGCCAGCAGGGGACTAGCGGGTTCTAGCACAGATACGCAGTATTTT. The chain couples TRBV5-1 to TRBJ2-3; 12 positions agree with TRBD2. This CDR3 region has 16 residues. In germline, CDR1 is SGHRS, CDR2 YFSETQ. V lost 5 bases, J lost 0 bases, and 4 bases stayed unmatched.

The V and J genes are TRBV19 and TRBJ1-5; 9 positions agree with TRBD1. Trimming took 7 bases from V and 6 from J; bases not matched to a gene: 10. The CDR3 consists of 15 residues. From germline, CDR1 is LNHDA and CDR2 SQIVND (reference sequence). The CDR3 nucleotides are TGTGCCAGTACCCCCCCGAGGACAGGGGTTCAGCCCCAGCATTTT. Translating gives CASTPPRTGVQPQHF.

This clonotype was detected ten times or more. CDR3 bases: TGCGCCAGCAGCTTGGAAGGGACAGGGGAATTAGACATTCAGTACTTC. As protein: CASSLEGTGELDIQYF. The V and J genes are TRBV5-1 and TRBJ2-4, with 10 bases matching TRBD1. J lost 8 bases, V lost 0 bases, and 8 bases had no gene match. This CDR3 is built from 16 residues. The germline V gene has CDR1 SGHRS and CDR2 YFSETQ.

This clonotype was detected many times. The chain recombines TRBV14 with TRBJ2-1, with 11 nucleotides matching TRBD1. V lost 4 bases, J lost 8 bases, and 4 bases stayed unmatched. Per the germline V gene, CDR1 is SGHDN and CDR2 is FVKESK. This CDR3 contains 14 residues. The CDR3 spells CASSRDRGVDEQFF. The DNA of the CDR3 is TGTGCCAGCAGCCGGGACAGGGGGGTCGATGAGCAGTTCTTC.

As DNA, the CDR3 is TGTGCCAGCAGTCCCATAGCCGACAGGGTCGGGCAGCCCCAGCATTTT. Translation: CASSPIADRVGQPQHF. V gene TRBV12-3 or TRBV12-4 combines with J gene TRBJ1-5; 7 bases match TRBD1. This CDR3 has 16 residues. Trimming at V came to 5 bases and at J to 7 bases, leaving 14 bases not matched to a gene.

This clonotype was counted at least ten times. The chain uses TRBV11-1 and TRBJ1-1; D not resolved. The CDR3 runs 11 residues. V was shortened by 5 bases and J by 11 bases, with 12 bases between the two germline ends. CDR1 SGHAT and CDR2 FQDESV come from the germline V gene (reference sequence). DNA for the CDR3: TGTGCCAGCAGCAACAGTATTATTGCTTTCTTT. Protein: CASSNSIIAFF.

This chain joins TRBV29-1 and TRBJ2-5; 9 bases are a match to TRBD2. The CDR3 length is 14 residues. CDR1 and CDR2 (germline): SQVTM, ANQGSEA. V trimming: 1 base; J trimming: 2 bases; junction bases outside the gene matches: 2. The CDR3 DNA sequence: TGCAGCGTTGAAGTAGCGGGGGATCAAGAGACCCAGTACTTC. This translates into CSVEVAGDQETQYF. The whole variable domain, filled in from reference TRBV29-1 and TRBJ2-5, reads SAVISQKPSRDICQRGTSLTIQCQVDSQVTMMFWYRQQPGQSLTLIATANQGSEATYESGFVIDKFPISRPNLTFSTLTVSNMSPEDSSIYLCSVEVAGDQETQYFGPGTRLLVL.

The sample holds many counts of this clonotype. The chain uses TRBV2 and TRBJ2-3; TRBD1 matches at 7 bases. The V and J ends lost 6 bases and 6 bases, in that order; junction bases with no gene match: 3. The V gene's germline CDR1 is SNHLY and CDR2 FYNNEI. The CDR3 contains 12 residues. CDR3 bases: TGTGCCAGCAGGCCACAGGGGGATACGCAGTATTTT. It codes for CASRPQGDTQYF.

This clonotype was recorded many times. V usage is TRBV12-3 or TRBV12-4 and J usage is TRBJ2-6, with a possible D match to TRBD1 (6 bases). The CDR3 is 19 residues long. Trimming left V 0 bases short and J 1 base short, with 16 bases between. CDR3 nucleotide sequence: TGTGCCAGCAGTTTAGCGGAACAGGGTGGTAGGTCTGGGGCCAACGTCCTGACTTTC. Residues: CASSLAEQGGRSGANVLTF.

This clonotype was detected many times. V usage is TRBV2 and J usage is TRBJ1-1, with a weak D call TRBD1 (6 bases). Trimming cost V 7 bases and J 2 bases, with 14 bases left between them. The V gene's germline CDR1 is SNHLY and CDR2 FYNNEI. The CDR3 sequence is 14 residues long. The CDR3 sequence is CASKGLGANTEAFF. Written as DNA, the CDR3 is TGTGCCAGCAAGGGATTGGGGGCCAACACTGAAGCTTTCTTT.

This clonotype was observed at least ten times. The gene calls are TRBV12-3 or TRBV12-4 and TRBJ1-5; 10 bases agree with TRBD1. CDR3 length equals 17 residues. V shed 4 bases, J shed 2 bases, and the junction held 8 bases outside the gene matches. This CDR3 reads CASSSGGGTGGNQPQHF. The CDR3 nucleotides are TGTGCCAGCAGTTCTGGTGGGGGGACAGGGGGCAATCAGCCCCAGCATTTT.

In its sample, this clonotype was seen many times. V usage is TRBV12-3 or TRBV12-4 and J usage is TRBJ1-4, with a possible D match to TRBD1 (6 bases). The CDR3 runs 19 residues. V lost 7 bases to trimming and J lost 2 bases, with 26 bases between them. CDR3 region: CASTLGGILGSSTNEKLFF. The CDR3 nucleotides are TGTGCCAGCACCTTAGGGGGTATTCTCGGGTCGTCGACTAATGAAAAACTGTTTTTT.

This clonotype has only a few counts. This rearrangement joins TRBV19 to TRBJ1-5; D not certain. Germline CDR1 LNHDA, CDR2 SQIVND (reference sequence). There are 14 residues in the CDR3. Trimming stripped 7 bases from V and 0 bases from J, with 10 bases between. CDR3 in amino acids: CASTPEYSNQPQHF. In nucleotides, the CDR3 is TGTGCCAGTACCCCTGAGTATAGCAATCAGCCCCAGCATTTT.

In its sample, this clonotype was seen many times. The chain is built from TRBV11-2 and TRBJ2-6; unclear D gene. There are 16 residues in the CDR3. CDR1 and CDR2 from the germline V gene are SGHAT and FQNNGV. The V end lost 3 bases, the J end lost 1 base, and 10 bases lay between the germline ends. This CDR3 reads CASSFPTRSGANVLTF. CDR3 nucleotides: TGTGCCAGCAGCTTCCCGACGAGGTCTGGGGCCAACGTCCTGACTTTC.

This clonotype showed up many times. This chain connects TRBV3-1 to TRBJ2-7; 7 bases align to TRBD2. Looked up from germline, CDR1 is LGHDT and CDR2 is YNNKEL (reference sequence). Losses at the gene ends were 4 bases for V and 2 bases for J; bases not matched to a gene: 11. The CDR3 extends over 16 amino acids. CDR3 bases: TGTGCCAGCAGCCTATCGAGGCGGGGGTCCCCCTACGAGCAGTACTTC. It codes for CASSLSRRGSPYEQYF.

This clonotype was counted many times. This chain joins TRBV2 and TRBJ2-3; D is possibly TRBD2 (6 bases). The CDR3 loop spans 15 amino acids. Germline values: CDR1 SNHLY, CDR2 FYNNEI. Trimming shortened V by 1 base and J by 3 bases, and 11 bases separated the two germline ends. The DNA for the CDR3 is TGTGCCAGCAGTGAAGGGGTCGGGGGTACAGATACGCAGTATTTT. Translated, it gives CASSEGVGGTDTQYF.

This clonotype was seen at least ten times. The chain recombines TRBV12-3 or TRBV12-4 with TRBJ1-3, with D hard to call. The germline V and J ends were trimmed by 6 bases and 4 bases, with 19 bases remaining between them. The CDR3 extends over 16 amino acids. CDR3 amino acids: CASRHGVLYSGNTIYF. The CDR3 nucleotides are TGTGCCAGCAGGCACGGGGTCCTCTACTCGGGAAACACCATATATTTT.